These 27 T cell receptor beta chains came from one sample sequenced in a study of cytomegalovirus exposure and HLA in healthy donors. This PCR relied on a set of 60 Vbeta primers and 13 Jbeta primers. Only in-frame clones appear in the TCRdb table, and some are missing; sequencing was by immunoSEQ multiplex PCR. The sample includes approximately 160,000 clones, approximately 72% seen only once; the top ten take roughly 1.5%. The sequenced material came from PBMCs. Every receptor here comes from a man aged 50-60 years in good health and CMV-seronegative.

This clone was counted once. V and J are TRBV6-1 and TRBJ2-1, with 8 bases fitting TRBD2. The CDR3 runs 15 residues. With V trimmed by 6 bases and J by 11 bases, 15 bases remained unmatched. From germline, CDR1 is MNHNS and CDR2 SASEGT. The CDR3 region is CASSEALAGQNQQFF. For the CDR3, the DNA is TGTGCCAGCAGCGAGGCCCTAGCGGGCCAGAATCAGCAGTTCTTC.

V usage is TRBV5-1 and J usage is TRBJ1-5, with 7 bases fitting TRBD1. Trimming removed 0 bases from V and 6 bases from J; junction bases left unmatched: 6. From germline, CDR1 is SGHRS and CDR2 YFSETQ. This CDR3 region has 15 residues. CDR3: CASSLGGGSSQPQHF. CDR3 DNA: TGCGCCAGCAGCTTGGGAGGGGGCTCGAGTCAGCCCCAGCATTTT.

A few counts support this clone. The chain is built from TRBV7-8 and TRBJ1-5; 8 bases are a match to TRBD1. Germline CDR1 and CDR2: SGHVS and FQNEAQ. With V trimmed by 5 bases and J by 7 bases, 4 bases remained unmatched. The CDR3 has 13 residues. The CDR3 is CASSPDRGQPQHF. CDR3 in DNA: TGTGCCAGCAGCCCTGACAGGGGACAGCCCCAGCATTTT.

This chain uses TRBV28 with TRBJ2-1; 7 bases map to TRBD1. There are 15 residues in the CDR3. CDR1 and CDR2 (germline): MDHEN, SYDVKM. J lost 1 base, V lost 4 bases, and 4 bases had no gene match. CDR3 sequence reads: CASSSTGKSYNEQFF. DNA of the CDR3: TGTGCCAGCAGTTCGACAGGGAAGTCCTACAATGAGCAGTTCTTC.

The chain couples TRBV9 to TRBJ2-7, with a tentative D call TRBD2 (5 bases). Trimming took 4 bases from V and 0 from J, leaving 11 bases between them. Germline loops: CDR1 SGDLS, CDR2 YYNGEE. CDR3 length: 14 residues. Here the CDR3 reads CASSPPGSSYEQYF. CDR3 coding DNA: TGTGCCAGCAGCCCCCCGGGGAGCTCCTACGAGCAGTACTTC.

This rearrangement joins TRBV7-8 to TRBJ2-2; D not certain. Germline V gene data show CDR1 as SGHVS and CDR2 as FQNEAQ. Trimming removed 2 bases from V and 0 bases from J, with 7 bases in between. This CDR3 spans 15 amino acids. The CDR3 nucleotides read TGTGCCAGCAGCTTAAACACACCGAACACCGGGGAGCTGTTTTTT. Amino acid sequence: CASSLNTPNTGELFF.

The J gene is TRBJ1-2, the V gene TRBV7-9; TRBD1 is a possible D gene (5 bases). Trimming took off 3 bases at V and 8 bases at J, with 13 bases between the two ends. This CDR3 has 13 amino acids. Germline V gene lookup returns CDR1 SEHNR and CDR2 FQNEAQ (reference sequence). The CDR3, as DNA: TGTGCCAGCAGCTTCCAGGGCGTGGGAGGCTACACCTTC. Translated, it gives CASSFQGVGGYTF.

This sequence joins TRBV7-2 and TRBJ2-2; D possibly corresponds to TRBD1 (6 bases). CDR1 is SGHTA, CDR2 FQGNSA, per germline. The CDR3 covers 14 residues. V shed 4 bases and J shed 4 bases, with 10 bases lying between them. CDR3 amino acids: CASSSGQITGELFF. Here the CDR3 DNA reads TGTGCCAGCAGCTCCGGACAGATCACCGGGGAGCTGTTTTTT.

The rearrangement uses TRBV5-6 and TRBJ2-5; possible D gene TRBD1, 6 bases. The CDR3 sequence is 17 residues long. The germline V and J ends were trimmed by 0 bases and 2 bases, with 17 bases remaining between them. From germline, CDR1 is SGHDT and CDR2 YYEEEE. CDR3 sequence (DNA): TGTGCCAGCAGCTTGGCCGCAGGCAGGGGCCTACAAGAGACCCAGTACTTC. Encoded protein: CASSLAAGRGLQETQYF.

The rearrangement links TRBV5-1 to TRBJ1-1; unclear D gene. V lost 3 bases to trimming and J lost 1 base, with 10 bases between them. This CDR3 contains 14 residues. Germline V lookup: CDR1 SGHRS, CDR2 YFSETQ. CDR3 amino acids: CASSWTAGNTEAFF. The CDR3, as DNA: TGCGCCAGCAGCTGGACTGCGGGGAACACTGAAGCTTTCTTT.

This clone is a singleton in its sample. The CDR3 sequence: CASSLVAMNEQFF. The CDR3 nucleotides read TGCGCCAGCAGCTTAGTAGCAATGAATGAGCAGTTCTTC. V and J are TRBV5-1 and TRBJ2-1; no clear D. Trimming pared 2 bases from V and 7 bases from J, leaving 10 bases between. This CDR3 has 13 amino acids. Germline V lookup: CDR1 SGHRS, CDR2 YFSETQ.

The chain recombines TRBV5-5 with TRBJ2-2; 13 nucleotides line up with TRBD2. Germline CDR1 reads SGHKS; CDR2 reads YYEKEE (reference sequence). V trimming: 0 bases; J trimming: 6 bases; junction bases outside the gene matches: 5. The CDR3 runs to 17 residues. The CDR3 DNA sequence: TGTGCCAGCAGCTTGGGGGGACTAGCGGGGTTGGCCGGGGAGCTGTTTTTT. This codes for CASSLGGLAGLAGELFF.

This clone was observed a few times. The CDR3 nucleotides are TGTGCCAGCAGCTTAGCAGGCGCGGGGACTCAGCCCCAGCATTTT. It is translated as CASSLAGAGTQPQHF. The rearrangement links TRBV7-9 to TRBJ1-5; possible D gene TRBD1, 5 bases. Trimming pared 0 bases from V and 6 bases from J, leaving 12 bases between. CDR3 length equals 15 residues. Germline lookup yields CDR1 SEHNR and CDR2 FQNEAQ (reference sequence).

The chain combines TRBV19 with TRBJ2-7; 9 bases line up with TRBD1. V was clipped by 7 bases and J by 6 bases; unmatched bases: 7. The CDR3 covers 13 residues. Per germline, CDR1 LNHDA and CDR2 SQIVND (reference sequence). The CDR3 nucleotides are TGTGCCAGTATTCGGACAGGGGTAGGCGAGCAGTACTTC. Protein product: CASIRTGVGEQYF.

The J gene is TRBJ2-7, the V gene TRBV4-1, with 8 bases fitting TRBD2. Germline V gene sequence: CDR1 MGHRA, CDR2 YSYEKL. CDR3 size: 16 residues. The trim removed 4 bases at V and 4 bases at J, leaving 12 bases unmatched. CDR3 bases: TGCGCCAGCAGCCCGGCTTGGGGCGGGGGGCTTTACGAGCAGTACTTC. Encoded protein: CASSPAWGGGLYEQYF.

The V and J genes are TRBV28 and TRBJ1-1, with TRBD1 matching over 7 bases. This CDR3 is 19 amino acids long. V trimming: 6 bases; J trimming: 3 bases; junction bases outside the gene matches: 22. The V gene's germline CDR1 is MDHEN and CDR2 SYDVKM. The CDR3 region is CASSPSVWMRLDRDTEAFF. The CDR3 coding sequence is TGTGCCAGCAGCCCCTCCGTATGGATGAGGTTAGACAGGGACACTGAAGCTTTCTTT.

The chain joins TRBV5-1 to TRBJ2-3; the match to TRBD2 covers 9 bases. Trimming took 2 bases from V and 1 from J; bases not matched to a gene: 2. CDR3 size: 15 residues. Germline V lookup: CDR1 SGHRS, CDR2 YFSETQ. This CDR3 reads CASSFSGGGTDTQYF. The CDR3 bases are TGCGCCAGCAGCTTTAGCGGGGGTGGCACAGATACGCAGTATTTT.

J is TRBJ1-1 and V is TRBV5-1; 7 nucleotides align to TRBD1. Germline CDR1 is SGHRS and CDR2 is YFSETQ. With 2 bases clipped from V and 2 bases from J, the junction kept 3 bases outside the gene matches. This CDR3 contains 14 residues. Here the CDR3 DNA reads TGCGCCAGCAGCTTTCACAGGGGTAACACTGAAGCTTTCTTT. Translated, it gives CASSFHRGNTEAFF.

The chain couples TRBV6-1 to TRBJ1-4, with 9 nucleotides matching TRBD1. J was trimmed by 7 bases and V by 6 bases; bases with no gene match: 6. The CDR3 has 14 residues. Germline CDR1 reads MNHNS; CDR2 reads SASEGT. CDR3 DNA: TGTGCCAGCAGCCTGACAGGGGGTAGTGAAAAACTGTTTTTT. This translates into CASSLTGGSEKLFF.

The sample holds one count of this clone. The V call is TRBV6-6, the J call TRBJ2-5, with D tentatively TRBD1 (5 bases). The CDR3 is 14 amino acids. With 1 base removed from V and 5 bases from J, the gap between germline ends came to 11 bases. The germline gives CDR1 MNHNY, CDR2 SVGAGI (reference sequence). The CDR3 spells CASSYWQGWETQYF. CDR3 in DNA: TGTGCCAGCAGTTACTGGCAGGGTTGGGAGACCCAGTACTTC.

V usage is TRBV19 and J usage is TRBJ1-2; the match to TRBD1 covers 9 bases. The CDR3 is 16 residues long. V was pared by 9 bases and J by 0 bases, with 11 bases of the junction left unmatched. The germline V gene encodes CDR1 LNHDA and CDR2 SQIVND (reference sequence). CDR3 sequence: CASSGTGPTSNYGYTF. The CDR3 DNA sequence: TGTGCCAGCTCAGGGACAGGGCCCACTTCTAACTATGGCTACACCTTC.

The chain recombines TRBV6-5 with TRBJ1-1, with D tentatively TRBD1 (6 bases). The CDR3 has 15 residues. Germline CDR1 MNHEY, CDR2 SVGAGI. V was shortened by 0 bases and J by 1 base, with 9 bases between the two germline ends. CDR3 nucleotides: TGTGCCAGCAGTTACTCGACAGGCGCGAACACTGAAGCTTTCTTT. This gives the protein CASSYSTGANTEAFF.

This clone was counted between two and nine times. The J gene is TRBJ1-1, the V gene TRBV11-1, with D possibly matching TRBD1 (6 bases). Germline lookup yields CDR1 SGHAT and CDR2 FQDESV (reference sequence). The CDR3 totals 15 residues. V was cut by 1 base and J by 3 bases, with 12 bases left in between. The CDR3 protein is CASSLGQAFYTEAFF. DNA of the CDR3: TGTGCCAGCAGCTTAGGACAGGCCTTTTACACTGAAGCTTTCTTT.

The chain has TRBV5-1 and TRBJ2-2; TRBD1 aligns across 9 bases. Looked up from germline, CDR1 is SGHRS and CDR2 is YFSETQ. V shed 0 bases, J shed 6 bases, and the junction held 9 bases outside the gene matches. The CDR3 is made up of 17 amino acids. In DNA, the CDR3 is TGCGCCAGCAGCTTGGGACATTCCGGGACAGGGTCCGGGGAGCTGTTTTTT. This sequence encodes CASSLGHSGTGSGELFF.

This clone has just a few counts. This chain joins TRBV11-1 and TRBJ2-3, with 8 bases aligning to TRBD1. Germline trimming cut 6 bases from V and 4 bases from J; bases unmatched to any gene: 6. CDR1 and CDR2 (germline): SGHAT, FQDESV (reference sequence). The CDR3 sequence is 14 residues long. The CDR3 reads CASSFRGLADTQYF. The CDR3, as DNA: TGTGCCAGCAGTTTCAGGGGGCTGGCAGATACGCAGTATTTT.

The gene calls are TRBV5-5 and TRBJ1-5; 9 positions match TRBD1. Trimming took 4 bases from V and 1 from J; bases not matched to a gene: 3. Germline-derived CDR1 and CDR2 are SGHKS and YYEKEE (reference sequence). This CDR3 region has 15 residues. The DNA for the CDR3 is TGTGCCAGCAGCCGGACAGGGGTGAGCAATCAGCCCCAGCATTTT. Residues: CASSRTGVSNQPQHF.

This clone was observed once. This rearrangement joins TRBV6-5 to TRBJ2-7; weak D call: TRBD1 (6 bases). The germline V gene has CDR1 MNHEY and CDR2 SVGAGI. The ends were cut back, 0 bases at V and 3 bases at J, with 12 bases in the middle. The CDR3 contains 15 residues. The CDR3 DNA reads TGTGCCAGCAGTTACTCTCCTAGGACAGTCTACGAGCAGTACTTC. This codes for CASSYSPRTVYEQYF.